This T cell receptor beta chain was profiled in a study of OX40 agonist ivuxolimab in advanced cancers. The CDR3 is made up of 18 amino acids. The V and J ends lost 1 base and 4 bases, in that order; junction bases with no gene match: 14. Looked up from germline, CDR1 is SGHKS and CDR2 is YYEKEE (reference sequence). Data came from immunoSEQ multiplex PCR; TCRdb stores just in-frame clones and leaves some out. The sample lists about 60,000 clones, around 90% seen once, with around 1.8% in the top ten. Sequenced here: CD4+ or CD8+ T cells sorted from blood, sampled in a trial of the OX40 agonist ivuxolimab. The chain employs TRBV5-5 and TRBJ1-1; 9 bases are a match to TRBD1. The origin of this receptor is an adult with an advanced solid tumor such as melanoma, head and neck, liver or kidney cancer. The CDR3 DNA is TGTGCCAGCAGCTTGTATGCGACAGGGGGGTTGCGAGGCACTGAAGCTTTCTTT. Translated, it gives CASSLYATGGLRGTEAFF. Full variable domain (remainder filled in from reference TRBV5-5 and TRBJ1-1): DAGVTQSPTHLIKTRGQQVTLRCSPISGHKSVSWYQQVLGQGPQFIFQYYEKEERGRGNFPDRFSARQFPNYSSELNVNALLLGDSALYLCASSLYATGGLRGTEAFFGQGTRLTVV.